Shown below are 29 T cell receptor beta chains from a single sample sequenced in a study of cytomegalovirus exposure and HLA in healthy donors. The primer mix had 60 Vbeta and 13 Jbeta primers. Profiling relied on immunoSEQ multiplex PCR, and the TCRdb table lists in-frame clones only, not all of them. The sample contains roughly 100,000 clones, about 75% of which appear only once. Sequenced: PBMCs. These receptors were taken from a woman aged 40 to 50 in good health and CMV-seronegative.

V gene TRBV5-1 combines with J gene TRBJ1-4, with 7 nucleotides matching TRBD1. After removal of 5 bases from V and 5 bases from J, the junction contained 6 bases not matched to a gene. The CDR3 sequence is 14 residues long. CDR1 SGHRS and CDR2 YFSETQ come from the germline V gene. DNA for the CDR3: TGCGCCAGCAGTCGGGACAGCGTCAATGAAAAACTGTTTTTT. The encoded protein is CASSRDSVNEKLFF.

The table lists this clone with a few counts. This rearrangement joins TRBV6-1 to TRBJ1-2; 8 bases agree with TRBD1. This CDR3 is 13 amino acids long. The junction had 3 bases not matched to a gene; V was cut back by 5 bases and J by 4 bases. The germline V gene has CDR1 MNHNS and CDR2 SASEGT. The CDR3 sequence: CASSFDRGYGYTF. The CDR3 DNA reads as TGTGCCAGCAGTTTTGACAGGGGCTATGGCTACACCTTC.

The rearrangement uses TRBV6-6 and TRBJ2-5; 7 bases are shared with TRBD2. The CDR3 runs 13 residues. With 5 bases clipped from V and 5 bases from J, the junction kept 5 bases outside the gene matches. Germline CDR1 MNHNY, CDR2 SVGAGI (reference sequence). This chain's CDR3 is CASSPLGGETQYF. DNA of the CDR3: TGTGCCAGCAGTCCCCTGGGGGGGGAGACCCAGTACTTC.

With regard to this clone: Other DNA sequences in this sample translate to the same CDR3. The chain joins TRBV25-1 to TRBJ1-5; 7 bases agree with TRBD1. The CDR3 runs to 14 residues. The ends lost 6 bases at V and 4 bases at J; junction bases unmatched: 6. Germline loops: CDR1 MGHDK, CDR2 SYGVNS. This CDR3 reads CASSAGQINQPQHF. CDR3 sequence (DNA): TGTGCCAGCAGCGCGGGACAGATAAATCAGCCCCAGCATTTT.

By its share, this clone is medium-sized (0.01 to 0.1%). This chain uses TRBV6-5 with TRBJ2-1; 11 positions match TRBD2. In germline, CDR1 is MNHEY, CDR2 SVGAGI. The CDR3 sequence is 15 residues long. Trimming cost V 6 bases and J 3 bases; bases outside gene matches: 4. This chain's CDR3 is CASSHGTSGYNEQFF. CDR3 coding DNA: TGTGCCAGCAGCCACGGGACTAGCGGCTACAATGAGCAGTTCTTC.

The chain combines TRBV6-1 with TRBJ2-3; the D gene is possibly TRBD2 (6 bases). The CDR3 spans 11 residues. V was clipped by 7 bases and J by 5 bases, with 7 bases between them. CDR1 is MNHNS, CDR2 SASEGT, per germline. CDR3 nucleotides: TGTGCCAGCATGGGGGGAGATACGCAGTATTTT. Translation: CASMGGDTQYF.

This clone appeared a few times. This chain uses TRBV9 with TRBJ1-3, with a possible D match to TRBD1 (5 bases). The CDR3 consists of 14 residues. Trimming took off 4 bases at V and 0 bases at J, with 8 bases between the two ends. CDR1 and CDR2 from the germline V gene are SGDLS and YYNGEE. CDR3 sequence reads: CASSPDNSGNTIYF. As DNA, the CDR3 is TGTGCCAGCAGCCCGGACAACTCTGGAAACACCATATATTTT.

In its sample, this clone was seen a few times. The V gene is TRBV7-8, the J gene TRBJ1-2; TRBD1 matches 10 bases. The germline V gene has CDR1 SGHVS and CDR2 FQNEAQ. This CDR3 spans 15 amino acids. V lost 4 bases and J lost 4; bases outside the gene matches: 6. CDR3 nucleotides: TGTGCCAGCAGCTGGACAGGGGGGGATACCTATGGCTACACCTTC. Protein: CASSWTGGDTYGYTF.

The sample holds a few counts of this clone. CDR3 loop: CASSQGQATEAFF. The CDR3 DNA follows: TGTGCCAGCAGCCAGGGACAGGCCACTGAAGCTTTCTTT. The chain has TRBV4-2 and TRBJ1-1; the match to TRBD1 covers 8 bases. This CDR3 has 13 amino acids. V gave up 3 bases and J gave up 4 bases; unmatched junction bases: 1. In germline, CDR1 is LGHNA, CDR2 YNFKEQ.

V usage is TRBV7-9 and J usage is TRBJ1-1, with D uncertain. Looked up from germline, CDR1 is SEHNR and CDR2 is FQNEAQ (reference sequence). The germline V and J ends were trimmed by 5 bases and 5 bases, with 15 bases remaining between them. CDR3 length: 14 residues. The CDR3, as DNA: TGTGCCAGCAGCCGACCGCTCGACTATACTGAAGCTTTCTTT. This encodes CASSRPLDYTEAFF. The whole variable domain, filled in from reference TRBV7-9 and TRBJ1-1, reads DTGVSQNPRHKITKRGQNVTFRCDPISEHNRLYWYRQTLGQGPEFLTYFQNEAQLEKSRLLSDRFSAERPKGSFSTLEIQRTEQGDSAMYLCASSRPLDYTEAFFGQGTRLTVV.

V is TRBV5-1 and J is TRBJ1-1; tentatively, D is TRBD1 (5 bases). The CDR3 runs to 12 residues. CDR1 and CDR2 (germline): SGHRS, YFSETQ. The ends were cut back, 3 bases at V and 5 bases at J, with 8 bases in the middle. CDR3 sequence reads: CASSWEGTEAFF. CDR3 DNA: TGCGCCAGCAGCTGGGAGGGGACTGAAGCTTTCTTT.

The chain is built from TRBV6-1 and TRBJ1-1; tentative D call: TRBD1 (6 bases). Between the trimmed V and J ends, which lost 4 bases and 6 bases, there was a span of 12 bases. There are 13 residues in the CDR3. Germline V CDR1 and CDR2: MNHNS, SASEGT. CDR3 coding DNA: TGTGCCAGCAGTGCCAGGGGCCGGTCTGAAGCTTTCTTT. As protein: CASSARGRSEAFF.

This clone was detected only a few times. CDR3 sequence: CATRSADRALTDTQYF. In DNA form, the CDR3 reads TGTGCCACCAGAAGCGCCGATCGCGCCCTCACAGATACGCAGTATTTT. The chain joins TRBV15 to TRBJ2-3; D unclear. The V end lost 6 bases, the J end lost 2 bases, and 18 bases lay between the germline ends. The CDR3 totals 16 residues. Per the germline V gene, CDR1 is LNHNV and CDR2 is YYDKDF (reference sequence).

This chain connects TRBV7-9 to TRBJ2-5, with D uncertain. This CDR3 is 14 amino acids long. Germline V gives CDR1 SEHNR, CDR2 FQNEAQ (reference sequence). Trimming took 6 bases from V and 5 from J, leaving 16 bases between them. The CDR3 loop reads CASSDSLVRETQYF. CDR3 nucleotide sequence: TGTGCCAGCAGTGACTCCCTGGTTAGGGAGACCCAGTACTTC.

The chain combines TRBV7-2 with TRBJ1-1; weak D call: TRBD1 (5 bases). There are 14 residues in the CDR3. Germline V gene data show CDR1 as SGHTA and CDR2 as FQGNSA. The V gene lost 3 bases and the J gene lost 1 base, with 9 bases spanning the gap. The CDR3 loop reads CASSFGGGNTEAFF. In DNA, the CDR3 is TGTGCCAGCAGCTTTGGGGGGGGGAACACTGAAGCTTTCTTT.

The chain couples TRBV25-1 to TRBJ1-6; the D gene is possibly TRBD1 (6 bases). Trimming took 10 bases from V and 9 from J, leaving 19 bases between them. The CDR3 is made up of 14 amino acids. In germline, CDR1 is MGHDK, CDR2 SYGVNS. The CDR3 is CATYRVGLCSPLHF. The CDR3 DNA reads as TGTGCCACCTACAGGGTCGGCCTGTGTTCACCCCTCCACTTT.

V is TRBV2 and J is TRBJ2-5; D is perhaps TRBD1 (5 bases). The CDR3 extends over 14 amino acids. Germline V gives CDR1 SNHLY, CDR2 FYNNEI. V lost 3 bases to trimming and J lost 2 bases, with 10 bases between them. CDR3 in DNA: TGTGCCAGCAGTGAGCTGACAGTACAAGAGACCCAGTACTTC. It codes for CASSELTVQETQYF.

The J gene is TRBJ1-4, the V gene TRBV25-1; D gene ambiguous. Trimming stripped 0 bases from V and 4 bases from J, with 9 bases between. In germline, CDR1 is MGHDK, CDR2 SYGVNS. This CDR3 has 15 amino acids. CDR3 loop: CASSEYSGFNEKLFF. Written as DNA, the CDR3 is TGTGCCAGCAGTGAATATTCGGGGTTTAATGAAAAACTGTTTTTT. The whole variable domain, filled in from reference TRBV25-1 and TRBJ1-4, reads EADIYQTPRYLVIGTGKKITLECSQTMGHDKMYWYQQDPGMELHLIHYSYGVNSTEKGDLSSESTVSRIRTEHFPLTLESARPSHTSQYLCASSEYSGFNEKLFFGSGTQLSVL.

This clone was picked up one time. The chain employs TRBV15 and TRBJ2-1; 13 nucleotides align to TRBD2. Germline V gene sequence: CDR1 LNHNV, CDR2 YYDKDF (reference sequence). The J segment lost 0 bases and the V segment lost 4 bases, leaving 12 bases of the junction unmatched. The CDR3 consists of 20 residues. CDR3: CATSITGGTSGTRSYNEQFF. The CDR3 nucleotides read TGTGCCACCAGCATAACGGGCGGGACTAGCGGGACTCGCTCCTACAATGAGCAGTTCTTC.

This clone has only a few counts. The chain joins TRBV7-3 to TRBJ1-2, with a weak D call TRBD1 (5 bases). The CDR3 length is 15 residues. The V end lost 2 bases, the J end lost 4 bases, and 14 bases lay between the germline ends. The germline V gene encodes CDR1 SGHTA and CDR2 FQGTGA. The CDR3 sequence: CASSLGSTGSYGYTF. The CDR3 region has the DNA TGTGCCAGCAGCTTAGGGTCTACAGGATCCTATGGCTACACCTTC.

J is TRBJ2-3 and V is TRBV10-2; TRBD2 matches 7 bases. The CDR3 runs to 14 residues. The ends lost 4 bases at V and 3 bases at J; junction bases unmatched: 4. From germline, CDR1 is WSHSY and CDR2 SAAADI. CDR3 region: CASSGWGGTDTQYF. CDR3 in DNA: TGCGCCAGCAGTGGTTGGGGGGGGACAGATACGCAGTATTTT.

The chain is built from TRBV11-2 and TRBJ2-2, with D tentatively TRBD1 (5 bases). Germline assignment: CDR1 SGHAT and CDR2 FQNNGV. The CDR3 covers 16 residues. V lost 1 base, J lost 0 bases, and 9 bases lay in between. Here the CDR3 reads CASSLGNRPNTGELFF. CDR3 coding DNA: TGTGCCAGCAGCTTAGGGAACAGGCCGAACACCGGGGAGCTGTTTTTT.

The V gene is TRBV30, the J gene TRBJ1-5, with D tentatively TRBD1 (5 bases). CDR3 length equals 13 residues. V was cut by 2 bases and J by 9 bases, with 14 bases left in between. The germline CDR1 and CDR2 sequences are GTSNPN and SVGIG (reference sequence). CDR3 nucleotides: TGTGCCTGGAGTCAGGGTGAGGCGTCGCCCCAGCATTTT. Its protein is CAWSQGEASPQHF. Full variable domain (rest looked up from reference TRBV30 and TRBJ1-5): SQTIHQWPATLVQPVGSPLSLECTVEGTSNPNLYWYRQAAGRGLQLLFYSVGIGQISSEVPQNLSASRPQDRQFILSSKKLLLSDSGFYLCAWSQGEASPQHFGDGTRLSIL.

The chain links TRBV11-1 to TRBJ2-5; a possible D gene is TRBD1 (5 bases). The CDR3 length is 14 residues. V lost 4 bases and J lost 1, with 10 bases in between. From germline, CDR1 is SGHAT and CDR2 FQDESV (reference sequence). CDR3 coding DNA: TGTGCCAGCAGCTCCGGACATAGCCAAGAGACCCAGTACTTC. Amino acids: CASSSGHSQETQYF.

V and J are TRBV20-1 and TRBJ1-1, with D perhaps TRBD1 (5 bases). CDR3 length: 11 amino acids. The V gene's germline CDR1 is DFQATT and CDR2 SNEGSKA (reference sequence). V was pared by 2 bases and J by 5 bases, with 6 bases between. CDR3 nucleotides: TGCAGTGCTAGACCAGGGACTGAAGCTTTCTTT. Translated, it gives CSARPGTEAFF.

The V call is TRBV9, the J call TRBJ2-5; 9 nucleotides line up with TRBD2. The germline CDR1 and CDR2 sequences are SGDLS and YYNGEE. The CDR3 is 15 amino acids. V was clipped by 2 bases and J by 5 bases; unmatched bases: 7. CDR3 sequence (DNA): TGTGCCAGCAGCGTGACTAGCGGCTCGACGGAGACCCAGTACTTC. As protein: CASSVTSGSTETQYF.

This clone was found once. The chain joins TRBV27 to TRBJ1-4, with D tentatively TRBD1 (5 bases). Trimming pared 2 bases from V and 7 bases from J, leaving 20 bases between. In germline, CDR1 is MNHEY, CDR2 SMNVEV (reference sequence). The CDR3 runs 17 residues. The CDR3: CASSLVPSGVIGEKLFF. DNA of the CDR3: TGTGCCAGCAGTTTAGTGCCTTCGGGGGTAATTGGTGAAAAACTGTTTTTT.

About this clone itself: Other DNA sequences of this sample code for an identical CDR3. The chain employs TRBV9 and TRBJ1-2; D call uncertain. The length of the CDR3 is 13 residues. Deletions cut 0 bases from V and 7 bases from J, with 10 bases between. Germline V lookup: CDR1 SGDLS, CDR2 YYNGEE. DNA of the CDR3: TGTGCCAGCAGCGTAGCGAGAGGGTTTGGCTACACCTTC. Translation: CASSVARGFGYTF.

The CDR3: CASSHDRANSPLHF. DNA of the CDR3: TGTGCCAGCTCCCACGACAGGGCTAATTCACCCCTCCACTTT. The rearrangement links TRBV18 to TRBJ1-6; 7 nucleotides line up with TRBD1. There are 14 residues in the CDR3. With 6 bases clipped from V and 6 bases from J, the junction kept 5 bases outside the gene matches. Looked up from germline, CDR1 is KGHSH and CDR2 is LQKENI.